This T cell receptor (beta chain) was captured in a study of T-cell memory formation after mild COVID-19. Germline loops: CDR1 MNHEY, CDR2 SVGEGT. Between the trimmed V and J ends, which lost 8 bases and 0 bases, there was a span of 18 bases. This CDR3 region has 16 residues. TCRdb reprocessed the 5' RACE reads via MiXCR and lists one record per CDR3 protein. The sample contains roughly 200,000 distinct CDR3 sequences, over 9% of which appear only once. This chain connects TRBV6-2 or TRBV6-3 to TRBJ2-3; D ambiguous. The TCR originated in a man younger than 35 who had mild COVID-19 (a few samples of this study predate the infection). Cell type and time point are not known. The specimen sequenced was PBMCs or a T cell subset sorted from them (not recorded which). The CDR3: CASAKGATSSTDTQYF. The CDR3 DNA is TGTGCCAGCGCGAAGGGCGCGACGTCCAGCACAGATACGCAGTATTTT.